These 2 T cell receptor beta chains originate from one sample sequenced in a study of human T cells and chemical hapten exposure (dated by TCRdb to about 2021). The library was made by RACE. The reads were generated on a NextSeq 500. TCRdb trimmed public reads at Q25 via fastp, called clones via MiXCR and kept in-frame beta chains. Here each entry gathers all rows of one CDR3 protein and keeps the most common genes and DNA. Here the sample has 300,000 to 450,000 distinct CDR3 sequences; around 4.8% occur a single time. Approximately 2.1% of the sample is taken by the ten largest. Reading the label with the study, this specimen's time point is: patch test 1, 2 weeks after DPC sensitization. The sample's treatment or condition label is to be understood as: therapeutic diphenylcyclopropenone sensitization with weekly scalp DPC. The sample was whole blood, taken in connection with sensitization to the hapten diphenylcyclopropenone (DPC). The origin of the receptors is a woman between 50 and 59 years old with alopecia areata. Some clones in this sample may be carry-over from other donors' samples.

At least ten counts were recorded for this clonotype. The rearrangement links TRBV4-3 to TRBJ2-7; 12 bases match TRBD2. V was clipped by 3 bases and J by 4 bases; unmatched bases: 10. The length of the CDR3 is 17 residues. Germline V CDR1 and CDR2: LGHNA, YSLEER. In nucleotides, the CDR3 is TGCGCCAGCAGCCAGGACTCCGGGACTAGCGGGCCTTACGAGCAGTACTTC. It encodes CASSQDSGTSGPYEQYF.

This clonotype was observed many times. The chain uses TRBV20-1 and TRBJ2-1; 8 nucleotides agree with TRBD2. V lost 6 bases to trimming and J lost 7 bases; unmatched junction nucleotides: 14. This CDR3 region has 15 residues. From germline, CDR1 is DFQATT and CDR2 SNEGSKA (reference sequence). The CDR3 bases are TGCAGTGCAATCTTCTCTCGGGGGGGCCGGAATGAGCAGTTCTTC. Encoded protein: CSAIFSRGGRNEQFF.